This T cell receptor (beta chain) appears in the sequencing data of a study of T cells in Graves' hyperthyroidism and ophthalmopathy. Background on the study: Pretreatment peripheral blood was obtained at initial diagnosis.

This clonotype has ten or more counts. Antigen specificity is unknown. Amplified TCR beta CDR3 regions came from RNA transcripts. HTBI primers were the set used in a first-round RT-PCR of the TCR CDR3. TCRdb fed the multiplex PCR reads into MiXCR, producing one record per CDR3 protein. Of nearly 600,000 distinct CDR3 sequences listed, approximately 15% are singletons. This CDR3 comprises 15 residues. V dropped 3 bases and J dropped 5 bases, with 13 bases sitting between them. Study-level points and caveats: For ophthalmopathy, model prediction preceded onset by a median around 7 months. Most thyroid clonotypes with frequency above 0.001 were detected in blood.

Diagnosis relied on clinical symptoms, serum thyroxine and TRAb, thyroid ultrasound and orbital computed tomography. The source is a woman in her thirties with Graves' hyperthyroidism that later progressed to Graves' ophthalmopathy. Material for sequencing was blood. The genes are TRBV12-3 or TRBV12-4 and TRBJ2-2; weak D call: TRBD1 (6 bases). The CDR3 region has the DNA TGTGCCAGCAGTTTGGGGGCAGGGGTGACCGGGGAGCTGTTTTTT. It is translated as CASSLGAGVTGELFF.